Given below is one T cell receptor beta chain in context. V lost 0 bases to trimming and J lost 4 bases, with 8 bases between them. Per germline, CDR1 SGHNT and CDR2 YYREEE (reference sequence). This CDR3 spans 14 amino acids. This sample was taken from a study of blood T cell repertoires in COVID-19. Clones were sequenced by immunoSEQ multiplex PCR, and TCRdb holds only the in-frame ones, with some missing. Of approximately 170,000 clones in the sample, over 90% were seen once. The gene calls are TRBV5-4 and TRBJ1-5; D perhaps matches TRBD1 (6 bases). The sample consisted of peripheral blood. This TCR derives from a woman aged 60-70 years with COVID-19, enrolled during active disease. CDR3 bases: TGTGCCAGCAGCTTGGCAGGGGATAATCAGCCCCAGCATTTT. Protein sequence: CASSLAGDNQPQHF.